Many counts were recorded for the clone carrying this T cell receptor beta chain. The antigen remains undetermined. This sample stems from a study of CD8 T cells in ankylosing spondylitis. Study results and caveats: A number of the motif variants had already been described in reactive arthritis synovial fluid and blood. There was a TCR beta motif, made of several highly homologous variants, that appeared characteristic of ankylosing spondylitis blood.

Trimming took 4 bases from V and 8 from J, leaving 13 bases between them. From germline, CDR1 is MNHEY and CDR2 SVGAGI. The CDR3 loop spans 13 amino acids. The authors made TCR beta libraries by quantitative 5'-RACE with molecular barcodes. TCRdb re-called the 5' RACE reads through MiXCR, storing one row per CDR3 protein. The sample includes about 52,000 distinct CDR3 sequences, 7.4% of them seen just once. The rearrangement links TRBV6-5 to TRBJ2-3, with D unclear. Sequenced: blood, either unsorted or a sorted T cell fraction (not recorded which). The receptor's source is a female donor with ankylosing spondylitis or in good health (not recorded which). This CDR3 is CASSSKASGTQYF. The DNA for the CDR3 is TGTGCCAGCAGTTCCAAGGCAAGTGGTACGCAGTATTTT.